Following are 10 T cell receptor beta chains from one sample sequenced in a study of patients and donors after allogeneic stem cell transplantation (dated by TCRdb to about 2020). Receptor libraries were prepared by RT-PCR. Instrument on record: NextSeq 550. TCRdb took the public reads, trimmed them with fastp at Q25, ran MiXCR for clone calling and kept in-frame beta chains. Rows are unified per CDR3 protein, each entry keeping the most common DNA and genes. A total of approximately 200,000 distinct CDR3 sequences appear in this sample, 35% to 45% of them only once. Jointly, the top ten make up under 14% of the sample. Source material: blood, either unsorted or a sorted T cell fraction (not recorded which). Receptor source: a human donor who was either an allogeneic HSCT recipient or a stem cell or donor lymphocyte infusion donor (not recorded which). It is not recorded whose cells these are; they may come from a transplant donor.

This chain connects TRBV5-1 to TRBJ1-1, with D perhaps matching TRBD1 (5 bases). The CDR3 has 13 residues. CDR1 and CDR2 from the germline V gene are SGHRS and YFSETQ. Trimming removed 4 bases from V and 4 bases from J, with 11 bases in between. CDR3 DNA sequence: TGCGCCAGCAGCCCGGGACTGGGCACTGAAGCTTTCTTT. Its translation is CASSPGLGTEAFF.

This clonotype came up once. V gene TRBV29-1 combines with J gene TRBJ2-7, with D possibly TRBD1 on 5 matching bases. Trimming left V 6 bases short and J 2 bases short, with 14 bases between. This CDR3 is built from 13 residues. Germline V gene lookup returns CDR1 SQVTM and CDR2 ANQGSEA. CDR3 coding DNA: TGCAGCGTGACGACAGTTAAAACCTACGAGCAGTACTTC. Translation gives CSVTTVKTYEQYF.

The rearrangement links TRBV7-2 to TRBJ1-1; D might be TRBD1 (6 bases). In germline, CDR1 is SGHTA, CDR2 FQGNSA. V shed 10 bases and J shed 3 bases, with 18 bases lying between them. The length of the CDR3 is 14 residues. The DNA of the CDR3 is TGTGCCACCTTTAGGGGGGTGGTTTACACTGAAGCTTTCTTT. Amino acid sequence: CATFRGVVYTEAFF.

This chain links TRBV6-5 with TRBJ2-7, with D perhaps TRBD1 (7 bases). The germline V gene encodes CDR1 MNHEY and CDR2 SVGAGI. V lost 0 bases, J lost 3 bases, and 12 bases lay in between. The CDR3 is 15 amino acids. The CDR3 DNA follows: TGTGCCAGCAGTTACTCGTCCCAGGGGGGCTACGAGCAGTACTTC. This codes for CASSYSSQGGYEQYF.

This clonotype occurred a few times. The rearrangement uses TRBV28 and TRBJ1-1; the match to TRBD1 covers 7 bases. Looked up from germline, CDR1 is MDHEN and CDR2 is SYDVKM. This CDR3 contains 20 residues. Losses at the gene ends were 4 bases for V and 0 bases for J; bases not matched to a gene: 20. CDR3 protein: CASSSPTGTEASHMNTEAFF. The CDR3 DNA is TGTGCCAGCAGTTCACCCACCGGGACAGAAGCTTCTCACATGAACACTGAAGCTTTCTTT.

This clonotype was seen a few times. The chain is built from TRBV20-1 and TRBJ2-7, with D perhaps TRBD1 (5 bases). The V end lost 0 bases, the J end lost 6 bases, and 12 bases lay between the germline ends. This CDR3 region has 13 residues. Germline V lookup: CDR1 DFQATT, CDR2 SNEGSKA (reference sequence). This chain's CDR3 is CSAREVRRGEQYF. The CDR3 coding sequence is TGCAGTGCTAGAGAAGTGCGTAGGGGCGAGCAGTACTTC.

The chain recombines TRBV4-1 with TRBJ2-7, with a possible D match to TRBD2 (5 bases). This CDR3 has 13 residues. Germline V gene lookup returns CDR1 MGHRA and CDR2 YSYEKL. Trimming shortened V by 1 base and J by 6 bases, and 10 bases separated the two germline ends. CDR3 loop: CASSQGLASEQYF. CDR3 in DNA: TGCGCCAGCAGCCAAGGCCTAGCTAGCGAGCAGTACTTC.

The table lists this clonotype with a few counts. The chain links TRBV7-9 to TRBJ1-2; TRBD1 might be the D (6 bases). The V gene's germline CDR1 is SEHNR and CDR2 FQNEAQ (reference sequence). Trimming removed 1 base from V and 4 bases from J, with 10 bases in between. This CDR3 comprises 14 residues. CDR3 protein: CASSLGKGVYGYTF. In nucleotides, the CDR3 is TGTGCCAGCAGCTTAGGAAAGGGGGTCTATGGCTACACCTTC.

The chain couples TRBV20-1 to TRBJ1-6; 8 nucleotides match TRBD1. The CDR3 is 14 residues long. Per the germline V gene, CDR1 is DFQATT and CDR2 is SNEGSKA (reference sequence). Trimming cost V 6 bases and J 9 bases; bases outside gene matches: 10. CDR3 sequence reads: CSAPPPGGGSPLHF. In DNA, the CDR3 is TGCAGTGCCCCGCCCCCAGGGGGCGGTTCACCCCTCCACTTT.

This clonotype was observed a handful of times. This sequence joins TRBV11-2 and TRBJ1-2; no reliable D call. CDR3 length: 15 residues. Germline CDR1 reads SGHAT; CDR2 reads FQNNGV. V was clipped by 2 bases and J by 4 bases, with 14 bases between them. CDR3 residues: CASSLPWVATYGYTF. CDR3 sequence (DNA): TGTGCCAGCAGCTTACCATGGGTAGCCACCTATGGCTACACCTTC.